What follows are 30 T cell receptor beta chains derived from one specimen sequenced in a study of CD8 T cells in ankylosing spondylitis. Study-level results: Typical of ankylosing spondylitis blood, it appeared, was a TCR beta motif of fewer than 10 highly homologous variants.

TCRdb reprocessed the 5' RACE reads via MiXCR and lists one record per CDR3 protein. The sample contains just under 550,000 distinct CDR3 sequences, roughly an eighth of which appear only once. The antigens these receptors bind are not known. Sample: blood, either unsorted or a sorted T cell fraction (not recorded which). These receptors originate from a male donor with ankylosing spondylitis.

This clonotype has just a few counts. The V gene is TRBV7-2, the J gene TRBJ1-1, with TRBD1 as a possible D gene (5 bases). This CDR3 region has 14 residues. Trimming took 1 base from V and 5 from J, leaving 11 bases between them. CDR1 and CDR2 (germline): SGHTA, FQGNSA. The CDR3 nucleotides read TGTGCCAGCAGCTTAGGACAGCGTGGGACTGAAGCTTTCTTT. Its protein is CASSLGQRGTEAFF.

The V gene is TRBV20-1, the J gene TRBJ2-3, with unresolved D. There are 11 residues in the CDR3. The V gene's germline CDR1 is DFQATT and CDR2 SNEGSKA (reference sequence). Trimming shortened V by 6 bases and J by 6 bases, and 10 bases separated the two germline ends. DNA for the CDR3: TGCAGTGCCCCCGCAGTGGATACGCAGTATTTT. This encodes CSAPAVDTQYF.

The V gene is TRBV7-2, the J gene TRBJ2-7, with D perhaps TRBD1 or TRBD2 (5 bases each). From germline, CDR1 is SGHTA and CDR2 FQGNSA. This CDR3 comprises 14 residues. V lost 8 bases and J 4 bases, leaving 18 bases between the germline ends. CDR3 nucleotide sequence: TGTGCCAGCGGCTGGACACCGGGAAGGTACGAGCAGTACTTC. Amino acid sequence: CASGWTPGRYEQYF.

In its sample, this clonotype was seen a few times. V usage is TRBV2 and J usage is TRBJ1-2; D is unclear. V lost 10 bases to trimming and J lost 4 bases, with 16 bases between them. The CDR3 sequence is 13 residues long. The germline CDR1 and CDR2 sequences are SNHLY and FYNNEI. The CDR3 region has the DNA TGTGCCACCTCTGGAGGGAGGGTCTATGGCTACACCTTC. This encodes CATSGGRVYGYTF.

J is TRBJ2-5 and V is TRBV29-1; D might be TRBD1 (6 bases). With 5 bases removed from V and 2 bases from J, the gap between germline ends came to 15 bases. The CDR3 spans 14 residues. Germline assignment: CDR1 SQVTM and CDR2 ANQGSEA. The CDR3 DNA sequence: TGCAGCGTTTCCACGGGGACACTTCAAGAGACCCAGTACTTC. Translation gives CSVSTGTLQETQYF.

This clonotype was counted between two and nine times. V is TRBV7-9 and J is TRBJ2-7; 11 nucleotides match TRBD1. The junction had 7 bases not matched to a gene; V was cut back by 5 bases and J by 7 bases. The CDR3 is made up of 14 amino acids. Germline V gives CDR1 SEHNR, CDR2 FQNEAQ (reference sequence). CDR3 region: CASSREGQGAEQYF. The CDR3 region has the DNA TGTGCCAGCAGCAGAGAAGGACAGGGGGCAGAGCAGTACTTC.

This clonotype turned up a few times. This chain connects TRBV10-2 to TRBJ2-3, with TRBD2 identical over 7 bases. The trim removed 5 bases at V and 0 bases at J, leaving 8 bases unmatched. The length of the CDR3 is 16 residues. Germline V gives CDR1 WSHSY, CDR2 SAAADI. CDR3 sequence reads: CASSRSSSGSTDTQYF. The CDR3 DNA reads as TGCGCCAGCAGTAGGAGTAGTAGCGGGAGCACAGATACGCAGTATTTT.

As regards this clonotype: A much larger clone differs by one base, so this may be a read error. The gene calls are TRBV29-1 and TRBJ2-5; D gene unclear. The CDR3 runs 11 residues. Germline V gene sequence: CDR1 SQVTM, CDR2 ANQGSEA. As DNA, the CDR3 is TGCAGCGATGAAGGGTTGGAGACCCAGTACTTC. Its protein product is CSDEGLETQYF.

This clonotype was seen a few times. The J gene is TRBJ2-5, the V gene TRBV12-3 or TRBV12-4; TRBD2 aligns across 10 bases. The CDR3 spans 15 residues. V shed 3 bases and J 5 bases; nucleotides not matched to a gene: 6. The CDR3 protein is CASSLEREGHETQYF. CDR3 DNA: TGTGCCAGCAGTTTGGAGCGGGAGGGCCATGAGACCCAGTACTTC.

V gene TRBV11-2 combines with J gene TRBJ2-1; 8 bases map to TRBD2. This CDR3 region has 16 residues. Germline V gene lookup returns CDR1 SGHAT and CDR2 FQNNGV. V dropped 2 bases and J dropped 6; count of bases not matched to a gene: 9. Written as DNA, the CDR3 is TGTGCCAGCAGCTTATCAGTACTAGCGGCACCCAATGAGCAGTTCTTC. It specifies CASSLSVLAAPNEQFF.

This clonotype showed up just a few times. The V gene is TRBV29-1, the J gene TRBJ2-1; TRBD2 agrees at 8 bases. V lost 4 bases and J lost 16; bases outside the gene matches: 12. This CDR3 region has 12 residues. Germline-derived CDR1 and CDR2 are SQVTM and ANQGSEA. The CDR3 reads CSVAPFSGEGFF. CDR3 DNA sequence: TGCAGCGTTGCCCCCTTTAGCGGGGAGGGATTCTTC.

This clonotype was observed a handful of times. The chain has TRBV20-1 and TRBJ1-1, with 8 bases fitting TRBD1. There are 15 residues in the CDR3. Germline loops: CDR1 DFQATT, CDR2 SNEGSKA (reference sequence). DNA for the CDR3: TGCAGGGGGGACAGGTTTTTCAGATTGGACACTGAAGCTTTCTTT. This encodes CRGDRFFRLDTEAFF.

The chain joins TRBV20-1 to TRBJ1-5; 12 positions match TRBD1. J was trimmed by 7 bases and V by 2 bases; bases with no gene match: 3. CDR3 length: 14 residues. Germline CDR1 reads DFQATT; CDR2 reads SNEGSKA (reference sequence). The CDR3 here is CSARSGTGGQPQHF. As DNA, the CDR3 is TGCAGTGCTAGATCCGGGACAGGGGGCCAGCCCCAGCATTTT.

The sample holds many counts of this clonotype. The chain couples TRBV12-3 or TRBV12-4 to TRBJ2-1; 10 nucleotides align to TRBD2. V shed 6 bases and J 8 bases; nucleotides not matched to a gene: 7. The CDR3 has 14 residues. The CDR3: CASSGLAERDEQFF. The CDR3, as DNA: TGTGCCAGCAGCGGACTAGCGGAGAGGGATGAGCAGTTCTTC.

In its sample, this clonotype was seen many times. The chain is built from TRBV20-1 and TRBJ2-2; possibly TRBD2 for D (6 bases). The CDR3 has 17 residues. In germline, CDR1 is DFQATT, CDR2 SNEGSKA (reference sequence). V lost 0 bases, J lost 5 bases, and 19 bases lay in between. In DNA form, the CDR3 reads TGCAGTGCTAGAGATCAAGCGGGCAGGACGAGTACCGGGGAGCTGTTTTTT. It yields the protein CSARDQAGRTSTGELFF.

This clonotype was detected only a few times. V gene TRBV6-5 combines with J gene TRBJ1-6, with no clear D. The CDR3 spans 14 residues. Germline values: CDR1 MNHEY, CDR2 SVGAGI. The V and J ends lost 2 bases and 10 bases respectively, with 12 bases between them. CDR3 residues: CASSYASSGSPLHF. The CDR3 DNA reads TGTGCCAGCAGTTACGCCTCATCGGGGTCACCCCTCCACTTT.

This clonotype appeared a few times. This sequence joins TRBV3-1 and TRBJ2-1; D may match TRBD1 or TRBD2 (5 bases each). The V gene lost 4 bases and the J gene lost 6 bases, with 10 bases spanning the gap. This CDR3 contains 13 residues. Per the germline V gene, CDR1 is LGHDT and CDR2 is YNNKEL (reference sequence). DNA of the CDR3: TGTGCCAGCAGCCGCGCCGGGGCCAATGAGCAGTTCTTC. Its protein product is CASSRAGANEQFF.

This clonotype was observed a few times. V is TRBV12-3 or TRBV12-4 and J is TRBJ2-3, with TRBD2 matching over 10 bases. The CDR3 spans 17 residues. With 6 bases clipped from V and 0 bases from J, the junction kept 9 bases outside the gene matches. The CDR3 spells CASSFLGLARSTDTQYF. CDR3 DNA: TGTGCCAGCAGCTTCTTGGGACTAGCGAGAAGCACAGATACGCAGTATTTT.

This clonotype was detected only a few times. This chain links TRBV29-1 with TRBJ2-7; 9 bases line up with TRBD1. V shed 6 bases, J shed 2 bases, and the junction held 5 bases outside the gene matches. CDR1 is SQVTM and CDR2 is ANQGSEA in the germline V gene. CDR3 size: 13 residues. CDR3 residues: CSVTGQGTYEQYF. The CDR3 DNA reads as TGCAGCGTGACGGGACAGGGAACCTACGAGCAGTACTTC.

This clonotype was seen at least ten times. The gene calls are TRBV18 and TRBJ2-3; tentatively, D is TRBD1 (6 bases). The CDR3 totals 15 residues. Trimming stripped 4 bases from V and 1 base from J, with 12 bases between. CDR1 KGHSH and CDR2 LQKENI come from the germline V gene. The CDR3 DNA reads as TGTGCCAGCTCACTCACAGGGTCTCGCACAGATACGCAGTATTTT. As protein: CASSLTGSRTDTQYF. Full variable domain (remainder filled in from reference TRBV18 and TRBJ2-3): NAGVMQNPRHLVRRRGQEARLRCSPMKGHSHVYWYRQLPEEGLKFMVYLQKENIIDESGMPKERFSAEFPKEGPSILRIQQVVRGDSAAYFCASSLTGSRTDTQYFGPGTRLTVL.

The CDR3, as DNA: TGCAGTGCTCCTCACTGGGCTAGCGGGACGAACACCGGGGAGCTGTTTTTT. Translation: CSAPHWASGTNTGELFF. The chain carries TRBV20-1 and TRBJ2-2, with 9 bases that match TRBD2. Looked up from germline, CDR1 is DFQATT and CDR2 is SNEGSKA (reference sequence). Unmatched junction bases numbered 10, after V lost 5 bases and J lost 0 bases. This CDR3 comprises 17 residues.

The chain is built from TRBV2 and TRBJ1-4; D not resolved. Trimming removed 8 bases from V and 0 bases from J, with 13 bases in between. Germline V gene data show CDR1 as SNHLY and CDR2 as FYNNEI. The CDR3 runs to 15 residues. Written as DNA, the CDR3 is TGTGCCAGCGTCGGTCAGACTGCAACTAATGAAAAACTGTTTTTT. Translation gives CASVGQTATNEKLFF.

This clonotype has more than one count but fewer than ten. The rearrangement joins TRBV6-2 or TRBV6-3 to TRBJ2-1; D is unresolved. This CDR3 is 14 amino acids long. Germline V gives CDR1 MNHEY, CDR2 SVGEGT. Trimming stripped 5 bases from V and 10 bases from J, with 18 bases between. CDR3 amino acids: CASSRALRSEEQFF. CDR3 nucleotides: TGTGCCAGCAGTCGGGCCCTACGATCGGAGGAGCAGTTCTTC.

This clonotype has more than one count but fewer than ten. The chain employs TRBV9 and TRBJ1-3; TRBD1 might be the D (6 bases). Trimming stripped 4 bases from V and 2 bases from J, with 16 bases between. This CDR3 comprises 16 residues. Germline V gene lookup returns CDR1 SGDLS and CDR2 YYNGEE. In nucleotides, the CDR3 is TGTGCCAGCAGCCCGGCCTGGGGGGGCCCTGGAAACACCATATATTTT. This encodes CASSPAWGGPGNTIYF. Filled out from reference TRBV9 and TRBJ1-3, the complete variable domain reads DSGVTQTPKHLITATGQRVTLRCSPRSGDLSVYWYQQSLDQGLQFLIQYYNGEERAKGNILERFSAQQFPDLHSELNLSSLELGDSALYFCASSPAWGGPGNTIYFGEGSWLTVV.

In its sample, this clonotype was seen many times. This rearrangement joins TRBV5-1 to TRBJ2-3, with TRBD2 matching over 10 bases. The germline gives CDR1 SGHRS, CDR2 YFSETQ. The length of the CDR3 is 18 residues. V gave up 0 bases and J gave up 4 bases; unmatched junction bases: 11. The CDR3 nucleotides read TGCGCCAGCAGCTTGGGAAACCCTAGCGGGAGTGTACCAGATACGCAGTATTTT. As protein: CASSLGNPSGSVPDTQYF.

Here the CDR3 DNA reads TGCAGCGTTGAAACGGTCTACACCATATATTTT. This codes for CSVETVYTIYF. This rearrangement joins TRBV29-1 to TRBJ1-3, with no clear D. The V end was cut by 2 bases, the J end by 8 bases, with 7 bases between. From germline, CDR1 is SQVTM and CDR2 ANQGSEA. The CDR3 runs to 11 residues.

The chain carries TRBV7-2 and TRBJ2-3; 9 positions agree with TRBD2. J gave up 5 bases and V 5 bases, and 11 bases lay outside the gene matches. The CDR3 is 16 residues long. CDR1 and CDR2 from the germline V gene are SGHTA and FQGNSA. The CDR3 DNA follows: TGTGCCAGCAGCCCCCGGGTAAGCGGGGGGCGAGATACGCAGTATTTT. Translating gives CASSPRVSGGRDTQYF.

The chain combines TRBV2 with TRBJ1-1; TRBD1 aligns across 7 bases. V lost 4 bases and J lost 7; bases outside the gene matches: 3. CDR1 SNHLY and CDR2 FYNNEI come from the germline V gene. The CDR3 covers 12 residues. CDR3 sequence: CASSGQGVEAFF. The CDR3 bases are TGTGCCAGCAGTGGACAGGGCGTTGAAGCTTTCTTT.

DNA for the CDR3: TGCGCCAGCAGCTTGGCGTCTGTAGAAGAGACCCAGTACTTC. It codes for CASSLASVEETQYF. The genes are TRBV5-1 and TRBJ2-5; D gene ambiguous. The CDR3 consists of 14 residues. Trimming cost V 0 bases and J 3 bases, with 9 bases left between them. Germline CDR1 SGHRS, CDR2 YFSETQ.

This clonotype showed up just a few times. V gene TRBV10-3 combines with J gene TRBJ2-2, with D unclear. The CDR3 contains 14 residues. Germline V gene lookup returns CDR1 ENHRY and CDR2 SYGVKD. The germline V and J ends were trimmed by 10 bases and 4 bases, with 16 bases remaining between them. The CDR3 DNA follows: TGTGCCACACGCCTGCTGGACCCCACCGGGGAGCTGTTTTTT. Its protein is CATRLLDPTGELFF.